These T cell receptor beta chains were read from a single sample in a study of blood T cell repertoires in COVID-19. TCRdb keeps only in-frame clones here, not all; method: immunoSEQ multiplex PCR. The sample has over 75,000 clones, 80% seen once. Sequencing used peripheral blood. The receptors derive from a woman in her 70s with acute or convalescent COVID-19. The CDR3 runs from the conserved cysteine through the conserved F or W. The D gene is left open where the match is weak. Clone size is stated in some rows and not others, as once, few, many or a class when expanded.

v_gene: TRBV11-2
d_gene: TRBD2
j_gene: TRBJ2-5
abundance: NA
CDR3nt: TGTGCCAGCAGCTTACCCCGTAGCGGGGTTATACAAGAGACCCAGTACTTC
CDR3aa: CASSLPRSGVIQETQYF

v_gene: TRBV5-4
d_gene: TRBD2
j_gene: TRBJ2-2
abundance: NA
CDR3nt: TGTGCCAGCAGCTATACTAGCGGGAGAATCGGGGAGCTGTTTTTT
CDR3aa: CASSYTSGRIGELFF

v_gene: TRBV5-4
d_gene: TRBD2
j_gene: TRBJ2-7
abundance: NA
CDR3nt: TGTGCCAGCAGCTTGGAGCCAGCGGGAGAATACGAGCAGTACTTC
CDR3aa: CASSLEPAGEYEQYF

v_gene: TRBV2
d_gene: NA
j_gene: TRBJ1-2
abundance: NA
CDR3nt: TGTGCCAGCAGTGAAATCCGGGGTGAAGGCTACACCTTC
CDR3aa: CASSEIRGEGYTF

v_gene: TRBV28
d_gene: TRBD1
j_gene: TRBJ1-2
abundance: NA
CDR3nt: TGTGCCAGCAGTCTATCCGGGACAGGGAGGGTCTATGGCTACACCTTC
CDR3aa: CASSLSGTGRVYGYTF

v_gene: TRBV7-3
d_gene: TRBD1
j_gene: TRBJ2-2
abundance: NA
CDR3nt: TGTGCCAGCAAGGGGGCCCCGAACACCGGGGAGCTGTTTTTT
CDR3aa: CASKGAPNTGELFF

v_gene: TRBV3-1/TRBV3-2
d_gene: TRBD2
j_gene: TRBJ2-3
abundance: NA
CDR3nt: TGTACCAGCAGCCAAGATCTGGCGGTAGCGGGAGAAGATACGCAGTATTTT
CDR3aa: CTSSQDLAVAGEDTQYF

v_gene: TRBV4-2
d_gene: NA
j_gene: TRBJ1-3
abundance: NA
CDR3nt: TGTGCCAGCAGCCAAGATACCACAGAAAGAAACACCATATATTTT
CDR3aa: CASSQDTTERNTIYF

v_gene: TRBV19
d_gene: NA
j_gene: TRBJ1-5
abundance: NA
CDR3nt: TGTGCCAGTAGGGAGGGTAATAGCAATCAGCCCCAGCATTTT
CDR3aa: CASREGNSNQPQHF

v_gene: TRBV7-2
d_gene: NA
j_gene: TRBJ2-5
abundance: NA
CDR3nt: TGTGCCAGCAGCTTAGAGAGTGGCGGCCAAGAGACCCAGTACTTC
CDR3aa: CASSLESGGQETQYF

v_gene: TRBV7-3
d_gene: NA
j_gene: TRBJ2-7
abundance: NA
CDR3nt: TGTGCCAGCAGCTTAGCCGGGACTTCGAACTACGAGCAGTACTTC
CDR3aa: CASSLAGTSNYEQYF

v_gene: TRBV11-3
d_gene: NA
j_gene: TRBJ1-4
abundance: NA
CDR3nt: TGTGCCAGCCCCGATTCAGTTCGTAATGAAAAACTGTTTTTT
CDR3aa: CASPDSVRNEKLFF

v_gene: TRBV3-1/TRBV3-2
d_gene: NA
j_gene: TRBJ2-7
abundance: NA
CDR3nt: TGTGCCAGCAGCCCATCTAGCCAATCCTACGAGCAGTACTTC
CDR3aa: CASSPSSQSYEQYF

v_gene: TRBV6-5
d_gene: NA
j_gene: TRBJ1-1
abundance: NA
CDR3nt: TGTGCCAGCTTTTTTCTCGCACGGGACACTGAAGCTTTCTTT
CDR3aa: CASFFLARDTEAFF

v_gene: TRBV4-1
d_gene: TRBD1
j_gene: TRBJ1-4
abundance: NA
CDR3nt: TGCGCCAGCAGCCAAGTCGGGACAGCGAGGAATGAAAAACTGTTTTTT
CDR3aa: CASSQVGTARNEKLFF

v_gene: TRBV2
d_gene: NA
j_gene: TRBJ1-1
abundance: NA
CDR3nt: TGTGCCAGCAGACAACCGGCAGGGGAAGGAGCTTTCTTT
CDR3aa: CASRQPAGEGAFF

v_gene: TRBV7-8
d_gene: NA
j_gene: TRBJ2-2
abundance: NA
CDR3nt: TGTGCCAGCAGCTTAGCGAGCAGGGGTAACACCGGGGAGCTGTTTTTT
CDR3aa: CASSLASRGNTGELFF

v_gene: TRBV30
d_gene: TRBD1
j_gene: TRBJ1-1
abundance: NA
CDR3nt: TGTGCCTGGGACAGGGTAGGTTGGAACACTGAAGCTTTCTTT
CDR3aa: CAWDRVGWNTEAFF

v_gene: TRBV28
d_gene: TRBD2
j_gene: TRBJ2-7
abundance: NA
CDR3nt: TGTGCCAGCAGTTTATGGGCTAGCGGGGCCTACGAGCAGTACTTC
CDR3aa: CASSLWASGAYEQYF

v_gene: TRBV19
d_gene: TRBD2
j_gene: TRBJ2-7
abundance: NA
CDR3nt: TGTGCCAGTAGTCAAGGGACTAGCGGGAGTTACGAGCAGTACTTC
CDR3aa: CASSQGTSGSYEQYF

v_gene: TRBV19
d_gene: NA
j_gene: TRBJ1-1
abundance: few
CDR3nt: TGTGCCAGTAGTCCCCCCCCCGGGCGGGTCACTGAAGCTTTCTTT
CDR3aa: CASSPPPGRVTEAFF

v_gene: TRBV30
d_gene: TRBD1
j_gene: TRBJ1-1
abundance: NA
CDR3nt: TGTGCCTGGACCCTAACAGGGGGCACTGAAGCTTTCTTT
CDR3aa: CAWTLTGGTEAFF

v_gene: TRBV30
d_gene: NA
j_gene: TRBJ2-1
abundance: NA
CDR3nt: TGTGCCTGGGGCCCAGGGAATGAGCAGTTCTTC
CDR3aa: CAWGPGNEQFF

v_gene: TRBV7-8
d_gene: TRBD1
j_gene: TRBJ1-1
abundance: NA
CDR3nt: TGTGCCAGCAGACTGGACAGGGCGAACACTGAAGCTTTCTTT
CDR3aa: CASRLDRANTEAFF

v_gene: TRBV6-5
d_gene: NA
j_gene: TRBJ1-2
abundance: NA
CDR3nt: TGTGCCAGCAGTTCCCGAGGAGTGAACTATGGCTACACCTTC
CDR3aa: CASSSRGVNYGYTF

v_gene: TRBV7-2
d_gene: TRBD2
j_gene: TRBJ2-7
abundance: once
CDR3nt: TGTGCCAGCAGCTTACGGCTAGCGGGGGAGGGCGAGCAGTACTTC
CDR3aa: CASSLRLAGEGEQYF

v_gene: TRBV28
d_gene: TRBD2
j_gene: TRBJ2-1
abundance: NA
CDR3nt: TGTGCCAGCAATAGCGGGAGGGGCCACACGAATGAGCAGTTCTTC
CDR3aa: CASNSGRGHTNEQFF

v_gene: TRBV10-2
d_gene: TRBD2
j_gene: TRBJ2-5
abundance: NA
CDR3nt: TGCGCCAGCAGTCGACTAGCGGGGCCGCCGGAGACCCAGTACTTC
CDR3aa: CASSRLAGPPETQYF